The 3 T cell receptor beta chains below all came from one sample that was sequenced in a study of shared clonotypes between healthy human individuals. Libraries were prepared by immunoSEQ multiplex PCR; TCRdb keeps only in-frame clonotypes and omits some of them. The data hold about half a million clones, with approximately 79% observed a single time. The sample was PBMCs. These receptors all come from a woman between 40 and 50 years old in good health. Some clones in this sample may be carry-over from other donors' samples.

The chain employs TRBV4-2 and TRBJ2-2, with TRBD1 identical over 8 bases. Germline V CDR1 and CDR2: LGHNA, YNFKEQ. The CDR3 runs 15 residues. J lost 6 bases, V lost 5 bases, and 8 bases had no gene match. The CDR3, as DNA: TGTGCCAGCAGCTTGGGCAGGGGGCTCGCCGGGGAGCTGTTTTTT. Its translation is CASSLGRGLAGELFF.

The V and J genes are TRBV7-9 and TRBJ2-1; D is undetermined. Trimming took 1 base from V and 5 from J, leaving 3 bases between them. This CDR3 has 12 residues. Looked up from germline, CDR1 is SEHNR and CDR2 is FQNEAQ (reference sequence). The CDR3 sequence is CASSLDDNEQFF. CDR3 DNA sequence: TGTGCCAGCAGCTTAGATGACAATGAGCAGTTCTTC.

The rearrangement links TRBV7-9 to TRBJ2-3; the match to TRBD2 covers 8 bases. V was clipped by 5 bases and J by 1 base; unmatched bases: 5. CDR1 SEHNR and CDR2 FQNEAQ come from the germline V gene (reference sequence). The CDR3 totals 15 residues. CDR3 in DNA: TGTGCCAGCAGCCCCTCGGGGGGGGGCACAGATACGCAGTATTTT. Translating gives CASSPSGGGTDTQYF.